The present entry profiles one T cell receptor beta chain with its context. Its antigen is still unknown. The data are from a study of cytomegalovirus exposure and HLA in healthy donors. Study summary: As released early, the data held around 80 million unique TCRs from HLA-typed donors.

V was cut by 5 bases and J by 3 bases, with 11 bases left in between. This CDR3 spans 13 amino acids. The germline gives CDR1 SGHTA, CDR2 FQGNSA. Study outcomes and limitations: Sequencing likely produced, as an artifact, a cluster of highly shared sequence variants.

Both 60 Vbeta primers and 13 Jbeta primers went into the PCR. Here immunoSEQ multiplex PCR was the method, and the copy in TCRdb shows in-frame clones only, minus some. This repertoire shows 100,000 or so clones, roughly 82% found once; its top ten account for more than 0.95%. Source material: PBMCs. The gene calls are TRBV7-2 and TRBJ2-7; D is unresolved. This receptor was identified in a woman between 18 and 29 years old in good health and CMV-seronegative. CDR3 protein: CASSPSGFYEQYF. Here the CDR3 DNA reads TGTGCCAGCAGCCCGTCGGGTTTCTACGAGCAGTACTTC.